Below, 28 T cell receptor beta chains from the same sample are listed, as sequenced in a study of T-cell memory formation after mild COVID-19. TCRdb re-derived calls from the 5' RACE reads in MiXCR, one entry per CDR3 protein. Of some 490,000 distinct CDR3 sequences listed, approximately 18% were seen once; the top ten hold more than 9%. The sample taken for sequencing was PBMCs or a T cell subset sorted from them (not recorded which). Receptors were obtained from an adult woman who had mild COVID-19 (a few samples of this study predate the infection). Cell type and time point are not known.

This clonotype was seen more than once but under ten times. V gene TRBV19 combines with J gene TRBJ2-1; no firm D call. CDR1 is LNHDA and CDR2 is SQIVND in the germline V gene (reference sequence). This CDR3 is built from 13 residues. V was pared by 3 bases and J by 3 bases, with 6 bases between. The CDR3 coding sequence is TGTGCCAGTAGTATCCAAGGCTACAATGAGCAGTTCTTC. This translates into CASSIQGYNEQFF.

This clonotype was detected only a few times. This chain joins TRBV4-2 and TRBJ2-1; no definite D call. This CDR3 is 18 amino acids long. From germline, CDR1 is LGHNA and CDR2 YNFKEQ. With 0 bases removed from V and 3 bases from J, the gap between germline ends came to 18 bases. The chain's CDR3 is CASSQDNEPGPVYNEQFF. Here the CDR3 DNA reads TGTGCCAGCAGCCAAGATAACGAACCTGGACCCGTCTACAATGAGCAGTTCTTC.

J is TRBJ2-1 and V is TRBV19; tentatively, D is TRBD1 or TRBD2 (5 bases each). The CDR3 has 13 residues. Germline values: CDR1 LNHDA, CDR2 SQIVND (reference sequence). Trimming shortened V by 6 bases and J by 9 bases, and 15 bases separated the two germline ends. The CDR3 DNA is TGTGCCAGTAGCAACCTCTTTGGGGGTGAGCAGTTCTTC. Its translation: CASSNLFGGEQFF.

This chain uses TRBV12-3 or TRBV12-4 with TRBJ2-3; D ambiguous. With 0 bases removed from V and 2 bases from J, the gap between germline ends came to 6 bases. This CDR3 has 14 amino acids. The CDR3, as DNA: TGTGCCAGCAGTTTAGCAGGATTCACAGATACGCAGTATTTT. Its translation is CASSLAGFTDTQYF.

This rearrangement joins TRBV4-1 to TRBJ1-1, with D hard to call. CDR3 length equals 15 residues. The germline CDR1 and CDR2 sequences are MGHRA and YSYEKL. V was shortened by 2 bases and J by 4 bases, with 14 bases between the two germline ends. CDR3 coding DNA: TGCGCCAGCAGCCAAATGGGAGGGAGATTCACTGAAGCTTTCTTT. This gives the protein CASSQMGGRFTEAFF.

This clonotype was counted a few times. The chain uses TRBV7-3 and TRBJ1-6; no firm D call. The CDR3 is made up of 14 amino acids. V lost 5 bases and J 7 bases, leaving 12 bases between the germline ends. CDR1 and CDR2 (germline): SGHTA, FQGTGA. The CDR3 DNA reads TGTGCCAGCAGCATGGGAAGTCCGAATTCACCCCTCCACTTT. Translating gives CASSMGSPNSPLHF.

The chain links TRBV7-9 to TRBJ2-7; 8 nucleotides line up with TRBD1. Per germline, CDR1 SEHNR and CDR2 FQNEAQ (reference sequence). The CDR3 consists of 14 residues. The V and J ends lost 4 bases and 4 bases, in that order; junction bases with no gene match: 6. Here the CDR3 DNA reads TGTGCCAGCAGCTCCCAGGACAGGGTATACGAGCAGTACTTC. Amino acid sequence: CASSSQDRVYEQYF.

The chain has TRBV27 and TRBJ2-2; maybe TRBD1 (5 bases). Trimming removed 3 bases from V and 5 bases from J, with 7 bases in between. The CDR3 has 13 residues. Germline V gene sequence: CDR1 MNHEY, CDR2 SMNVEV (reference sequence). The CDR3: CASSLYRTGELFF. CDR3 nucleotide sequence: TGTGCCAGCAGTTTGTACAGGACCGGGGAGCTGTTTTTT.

The chain is built from TRBV6-2 or TRBV6-3 and TRBJ2-5, with D unresolved. Deletions cut 0 bases from V and 7 bases from J, with 6 bases between. The CDR3 has 12 amino acids. Per the germline V gene, CDR1 is MNHEY and CDR2 is SVGEGT. The CDR3 sequence is CASSYSAGTQYF. For the CDR3, the DNA is TGTGCCAGCAGTTACTCGGCCGGGACCCAGTACTTC.

Only a few counts were recorded for this clonotype. V gene TRBV25-1 combines with J gene TRBJ1-1, with D tentatively TRBD1 (5 bases). Germline V lookup: CDR1 MGHDK, CDR2 SYGVNS. Trimming pared 0 bases from V and 9 bases from J, leaving 8 bases between. The length of the CDR3 is 12 residues. The CDR3 nucleotides are TGTGCCAGCAGTGAATATGCGGGGCAAGCTTTCTTT. Translating gives CASSEYAGQAFF.

This clonotype was detected only a few times. V gene TRBV12-3 or TRBV12-4 combines with J gene TRBJ1-5, with a possible D match to TRBD1 (5 bases). Trimming removed 3 bases at V and 15 bases at J, with 12 bases between. The CDR3 spans 11 residues. CDR3 sequence (DNA): TGTGCCAGCAGTTTCGGGGGAAAAGTGCATTTT. Protein: CASSFGGKVHF.

The genes are TRBV20-1 and TRBJ1-6; the D gene is possibly TRBD1 (6 bases). The CDR3 is made up of 15 amino acids. Between the trimmed V and J ends, which lost 1 base and 6 bases, there was a span of 13 bases. CDR1 and CDR2 (germline): DFQATT, SNEGSKA (reference sequence). The CDR3 DNA is TGCAGTGCTAGAGTCGGGGAAGGGGGTAATTCACCCCTCCACTTT. Amino acids: CSARVGEGGNSPLHF.

The chain recombines TRBV7-9 with TRBJ1-2; TRBD1 agrees at 9 bases. Germline CDR1 and CDR2: SEHNR and FQNEAQ (reference sequence). Trimming cost V 5 bases and J 8 bases; bases outside gene matches: 6. The CDR3 runs 13 residues. The CDR3 DNA sequence: TGTGCCAGCAGCCGGACAGGGGACAAGGGCTACACCTTC. This gives the protein CASSRTGDKGYTF.

The chain joins TRBV3-1 to TRBJ2-7; 7 nucleotides match TRBD1. Germline lookup yields CDR1 LGHDT and CDR2 YNNKEL (reference sequence). V shed 3 bases and J 0 bases; nucleotides not matched to a gene: 8. This CDR3 has 16 residues. CDR3 loop: CASSQERTGISYEQYF. DNA for the CDR3: TGTGCCAGCAGCCAGGAAAGGACAGGAATCTCCTACGAGCAGTACTTC.

V usage is TRBV6-5 and J usage is TRBJ2-2; 10 bases agree with TRBD2. The V segment lost 8 bases and the J segment 5 bases; nucleotides outside the gene matches: 11. The CDR3 length is 16 residues. From germline, CDR1 is MNHEY and CDR2 SVGAGI. CDR3 bases: TGTGCCAGCGCCGCCCCAGCGGGAGGGCCGACCGGGGAGCTGTTTTTT. This translates into CASAAPAGGPTGELFF.

V gene TRBV7-2 combines with J gene TRBJ2-7; the match to TRBD2 covers 11 bases. J gave up 0 bases and V 5 bases, and 3 bases lay outside the gene matches. The CDR3 is 15 residues long. Germline values: CDR1 SGHTA, CDR2 FQGNSA. CDR3 region: CASSPLAGDSYEQYF. DNA of the CDR3: TGTGCCAGCAGCCCACTAGCGGGGGACTCCTACGAGCAGTACTTC. Based on the CDR3 plus reference TRBV7-2 and TRBJ2-7, the full variable domain is GAGVSQSPSNKVTEKGKDVELRCDPISGHTALYWYRQSLGQGLEFLIYFQGNSAPDKSGLPSDRFSAERTGGSVSTLTIQRTQQEDSAVYLCASSPLAGDSYEQYFGPGTRLTVT.

This chain uses TRBV20-1 with TRBJ1-1, with D perhaps TRBD1 (6 bases). V lost 7 bases and J 0 bases, leaving 21 bases between the germline ends. This CDR3 has 16 amino acids. The germline V gene has CDR1 DFQATT and CDR2 SNEGSKA (reference sequence). In nucleotides, the CDR3 is TGCAGTGTTCCATTATATGGGGGCACCTTGAACACTGAAGCTTTCTTT. Translated: CSVPLYGGTLNTEAFF.

CDR3 sequence: CSVEKPGRGPYEQYF. The CDR3 DNA is TGCAGCGTTGAAAAACCAGGCAGGGGACCCTACGAGCAGTACTTC. V usage is TRBV29-1 and J usage is TRBJ2-7; possible D gene TRBD1, 6 bases. Germline loops: CDR1 SQVTM, CDR2 ANQGSEA. V was cut by 2 bases and J by 2 bases, with 16 bases left in between. This CDR3 contains 15 residues.

The genes are TRBV11-2 and TRBJ2-3; 10 nucleotides agree with TRBD1. The germline V gene encodes CDR1 SGHAT and CDR2 FQNNGV. The CDR3 is 15 residues long. Trimming cost V 5 bases and J 4 bases; bases outside gene matches: 6. The CDR3 nucleotides are TGTGCCAGCAGCGGTCCGGGACAGGGGCCAGATACGCAGTATTTT. It translates to CASSGPGQGPDTQYF.

This clonotype was seen once. The chain couples TRBV27 to TRBJ2-3; D is possibly TRBD1 (6 bases). The CDR3 extends over 13 amino acids. Germline CDR1 and CDR2: MNHEY and SMNVEV (reference sequence). V was pared by 4 bases and J by 6 bases, with 11 bases between. The CDR3 nucleotides read TGTGCCAGCAGTTCCAACAGGGATGATACGCAGTATTTT. This translates into CASSSNRDDTQYF.

This clonotype was observed many times. The chain carries TRBV12-3 or TRBV12-4 and TRBJ1-2; the match to TRBD1 covers 10 bases. The CDR3 runs 15 residues. V lost 6 bases to trimming and J lost 8 bases; unmatched junction nucleotides: 12. Here the CDR3 reads CASRRRGTGENGYTF. The DNA of the CDR3 is TGTGCCAGCAGGCGCAGGGGGACAGGGGAAAACGGCTACACCTTC.

Turning to this clonotype: A read error may explain this, as a much larger clone is one base away. V is TRBV5-1 and J is TRBJ1-1; tentatively, D is TRBD1 (5 bases). Looked up from germline, CDR1 is SGHRS and CDR2 is YFSETQ. This CDR3 region has 17 residues. V lost 5 bases and J lost 0, with 20 bases in between. The CDR3 protein is CASSWWSGRILNTEAFF. In DNA, the CDR3 is TGCGCCAGCAGTTGGTGGTCGGGACGGATCTTGAACACTGAAGCTTTCTTT.

The V gene is TRBV18, the J gene TRBJ1-5, with TRBD1 as a possible D gene (6 bases). Looked up from germline, CDR1 is KGHSH and CDR2 is LQKENI. Deletions cut 2 bases from V and 4 bases from J, with 21 bases between. CDR3 length: 18 residues. CDR3 sequence (DNA): TGTGCCAGCTCACCAAGAGGACAGCTGGGCGCCCTTAATCAGCCCCAGCATTTT. Encoded protein: CASSPRGQLGALNQPQHF.

A few counts support this clonotype. This chain joins TRBV5-5 and TRBJ2-6; D is ambiguous. The CDR3 contains 14 residues. CDR1 and CDR2 from the germline V gene are SGHKS and YYEKEE (reference sequence). V gave up 1 base and J gave up 1 base, with 3 bases separating them. Written as DNA, the CDR3 is TGTGCCAGCAGCTTGTTGTCTGGGGCCAACGTCCTGACTTTC. It specifies CASSLLSGANVLTF.

In this sample, this clonotype turned up a few times. The rearrangement uses TRBV7-9 and TRBJ2-3, with 8 bases aligning to TRBD2. Trimming took 5 bases from V and 5 from J; bases not matched to a gene: 9. Germline V gene data show CDR1 as SEHNR and CDR2 as FQNEAQ (reference sequence). The CDR3 length is 15 residues. The CDR3: CASSPPSGGVDTQYF. CDR3 nucleotides: TGTGCCAGCAGCCCCCCCAGCGGGGGTGTAGATACGCAGTATTTT.

This clonotype was found a few times. The V gene is TRBV6-2 or TRBV6-3, the J gene TRBJ1-1; D is perhaps TRBD1 (5 bases). The V gene lost 0 bases and the J gene lost 3 bases, with 14 bases spanning the gap. CDR1 is MNHEY, CDR2 SVGEGT, per germline. The CDR3 is made up of 16 amino acids. CDR3 region: CASSYSTTQGDTEAFF. The CDR3 bases are TGTGCCAGCAGTTACTCGACGACTCAGGGCGACACTGAAGCTTTCTTT.

The sample holds a few counts of this clonotype. The chain links TRBV21-1 to TRBJ2-5; whether TRBD1, the table's D call, matches the DNA was not checked. TRBV21-1 is shown as a pseudogene. This CDR3 is 15 amino acids long. CDR3 nucleotide sequence: TGTGCCAGCAGCTGTCATAGGGCAGGGAGCGAGACCCAGTACTTC. Encoded protein: CASSCHRAGSETQYF.

This clonotype showed up just once. V is TRBV2 and J is TRBJ1-6; a possible D gene is TRBD1 (6 bases). Germline V gives CDR1 SNHLY, CDR2 FYNNEI. The CDR3 has 16 residues. The V end was cut by 7 bases, the J end by 6 bases, with 19 bases between. Here the CDR3 reads CASTLTGQVGNSPLHF. The CDR3 bases are TGTGCCAGCACGCTCACAGGGCAAGTGGGTAATTCACCCCTCCACTTT.